Listed here are 21 T cell receptor beta chains from one sample, sequenced in a study of cytomegalovirus exposure and HLA in healthy donors. PCR involved 60 Vbeta and 13 Jbeta primers. Assay: immunoSEQ multiplex PCR; the TCRdb copy retains only in-frame clones and omits some. The table shows around 95,000 clones, with approximately 72% occurring only once. Sequenced input: PBMCs. These receptors were obtained from a middle-aged woman in good health and CMV-seropositive.

The V call is TRBV13, the J call TRBJ1-2; TRBD1 agrees at 10 bases. Per germline, CDR1 PRHDT and CDR2 FYEKMQ (reference sequence). The junction had 10 bases not matched to a gene; V was cut back by 4 bases and J by 2 bases. CDR3 size: 17 residues. DNA of the CDR3: TGTGCCAGCAGCTCCGGGCGGGACAGGGGAATAAACTATGGCTACACCTTC. It encodes CASSSGRDRGINYGYTF.

The chain couples TRBV13 to TRBJ2-3; 8 bases match TRBD2. CDR1 is PRHDT and CDR2 is FYEKMQ in the germline V gene (reference sequence). CDR3 length: 16 amino acids. V gave up 3 bases and J gave up 3 bases; unmatched junction bases: 8. The chain's CDR3 is CASSFLAGRGTDTQYF. The CDR3 nucleotides read TGTGCCAGCAGCTTCTTAGCGGGAAGGGGGACAGATACGCAGTATTTT.

V and J are TRBV27 and TRBJ2-2; D unresolved. The CDR3 sequence is 11 residues long. V lost 11 bases to trimming and J lost 6 bases, with 10 bases between them. From germline, CDR1 is MNHEY and CDR2 SMNVEV (reference sequence). CDR3 sequence (DNA): TGTGCCTCGAGCGTGTCCGGGGAGCTGTTTTTT. This translates into CASSVSGELFF.

As concerns this clone: Other nucleotide sequences from this sample produce the same CDR3. The V and J genes are TRBV6-5 and TRBJ2-2; a possible D gene is TRBD2 (6 bases). V was clipped by 0 bases and J by 2 bases, with 7 bases between them. The CDR3 is 15 residues long. From germline, CDR1 is MNHEY and CDR2 SVGAGI. CDR3: CASSYSSGNTGELFF. The CDR3 DNA sequence: TGTGCCAGCAGTTACTCTAGCGGAAACACCGGGGAGCTGTTTTTT.

This sequence joins TRBV5-1 and TRBJ2-5; D perhaps matches TRBD2 (7 bases). From germline, CDR1 is SGHRS and CDR2 YFSETQ. The V and J ends lost 4 bases and 2 bases respectively, with 15 bases between them. The CDR3 has 15 amino acids. CDR3 protein: CASSPTRGAQETQYF. In DNA form, the CDR3 reads TGCGCCAGCAGCCCAACCCGGGGGGCTCAAGAGACCCAGTACTTC.

The chain uses TRBV9 and TRBJ2-7; D perhaps matches TRBD1 (5 bases). V lost 4 bases, J lost 1 base, and 9 bases lay in between. Germline-derived CDR1 and CDR2 are SGDLS and YYNGEE. The CDR3 contains 13 residues. Here the CDR3 reads CASSKGPSYEQYF. CDR3 nucleotides: TGTGCCAGCAGCAAGGGGCCTTCCTACGAGCAGTACTTC. Complete variable domain (other parts from reference TRBV9 and TRBJ2-7): DSGVTQTPKHLITATGQRVTLRCSPRSGDLSVYWYQQSLDQGLQFLIQYYNGEERAKGNILERFSAQQFPDLHSELNLSSLELGDSALYFCASSKGPSYEQYFGPGTRLTVT.

CDR3: CASSQNAGRGRDRGHYYGYTF. The DNA of the CDR3 is TGCGCCAGCAGCCAAAATGCGGGGCGGGGTCGGGACAGGGGTCACTACTATGGCTACACCTTC. This sequence joins TRBV4-1 and TRBJ1-2; 10 bases match TRBD1. CDR1 is MGHRA and CDR2 is YSYEKL in the germline V gene. This CDR3 has 21 amino acids. J lost 3 bases, V lost 2 bases, and 21 bases had no gene match.

This sequence joins TRBV4-1 and TRBJ2-5; 7 bases are shared with TRBD2. V was clipped by 6 bases and J by 5 bases; unmatched bases: 12. Germline assignment: CDR1 MGHRA and CDR2 YSYEKL. The CDR3 is 15 amino acids. The CDR3 reads CASRLTGTTAETQYF. CDR3 DNA sequence: TGCGCCAGCAGGCTAACCGGGACTACCGCCGAGACCCAGTACTTC.

The V gene is TRBV4-1, the J gene TRBJ2-1; no definite D call. CDR3 length equals 15 residues. Germline CDR1 reads MGHRA; CDR2 reads YSYEKL. The ends were cut back, 2 bases at V and 0 bases at J, with 8 bases in the middle. CDR3 bases: TGCGCCAGCAGCCAAACTACAAGCTCCTACAATGAGCAGTTCTTC. Protein sequence: CASSQTTSSYNEQFF.

This rearrangement joins TRBV6-1 to TRBJ2-2; TRBD2 matches at 10 bases. Germline CDR1 MNHNS, CDR2 SASEGT. CDR3 length: 17 residues. The V and J ends lost 2 bases and 2 bases, in that order; junction bases with no gene match: 5. The CDR3 DNA reads TGTGCCAGCAGTGAATTGTGGACTAGCGGTAACACCGGGGAGCTGTTTTTT. As protein: CASSELWTSGNTGELFF.

The gene calls are TRBV28 and TRBJ1-6, with D uncertain. The CDR3 is 14 amino acids. Deletions cut 5 bases from V and 4 bases from J, with 9 bases between. Germline loops: CDR1 MDHEN, CDR2 SYDVKM. DNA for the CDR3: TGTGCCAGCAGTCCTGGGAGTTATAATTCACCCCTCCACTTT. Residues: CASSPGSYNSPLHF.

This clone was observed a single time. V usage is TRBV7-6 and J usage is TRBJ2-1; D might be TRBD2 (6 bases). CDR1 is SGHVS and CDR2 is FNYEAQ in the germline V gene. Trimming stripped 5 bases from V and 0 bases from J, with 11 bases between. The CDR3 length is 15 residues. CDR3 bases: TGTGCCAGCAGCCCCTATAGCGGCTCCTACAATGAGCAGTTCTTC. Its protein product is CASSPYSGSYNEQFF.

V is TRBV5-4 and J is TRBJ1-1; tentatively, D is TRBD1 (6 bases). Trimming cost V 2 bases and J 7 bases, with 15 bases left between them. The CDR3 runs 14 residues. CDR1 and CDR2 (germline): SGHNT, YYREEE (reference sequence). The CDR3 sequence is CASSLGQPAIEAFF. In nucleotides, the CDR3 is TGTGCCAGCAGCTTAGGACAGCCAGCCATTGAAGCTTTCTTT.

In its sample, this clone was seen a few times. The gene calls are TRBV19 and TRBJ2-1; 8 bases fit TRBD2. The CDR3 is made up of 15 amino acids. J lost 4 bases, V lost 3 bases, and 5 bases had no gene match. Germline V gene sequence: CDR1 LNHDA, CDR2 SQIVND (reference sequence). CDR3 DNA: TGTGCCAGTAGTATGGCGGGAGGTCGATACAATGAGCAGTTCTTC. It is translated as CASSMAGGRYNEQFF.

V usage is TRBV27 and J usage is TRBJ2-7, with TRBD1 identical over 7 bases. The V and J ends lost 6 bases and 3 bases, in that order; junction bases with no gene match: 8. The CDR3 spans 14 residues. Per germline, CDR1 MNHEY and CDR2 SMNVEV (reference sequence). CDR3 DNA: TGTGCCAGCAGGCACGGGACAGCGAGCTACGAGCAGTACTTC. Translation: CASRHGTASYEQYF.

V and J are TRBV10-1 and TRBJ2-7; no reliable D call. CDR3 size: 17 residues. The V gene's germline CDR1 is WNHNN and CDR2 SYGVQD (reference sequence). The V end was cut by 6 bases, the J end by 0 bases, with 21 bases between. Here the CDR3 DNA reads TGCGCCAGCAGCCCCTACGGCCGAGGTATAAACTCCTACGAGCAGTACTTC. Its translation is CASSPYGRGINSYEQYF.

This rearrangement joins TRBV7-8 to TRBJ1-2, with 11 bases aligning to TRBD1. Germline CDR1 and CDR2: SGHVS and FQNEAQ. V was pared by 1 base and J by 6 bases, with 4 bases of the junction left unmatched. This CDR3 has 15 residues. The CDR3 DNA is TGTGCCAGCAGCTTAGGGACAGGGGGCGGTCATGGCTACACCTTC. Translated: CASSLGTGGGHGYTF.

The rearrangement uses TRBV7-3 and TRBJ2-1; TRBD2 matches at 13 bases. This CDR3 is built from 18 residues. Germline loops: CDR1 SGHTA, CDR2 FQGTGA. V trimming: 4 bases; J trimming: 8 bases; junction bases outside the gene matches: 14. CDR3 bases: TGTGCCAGCAGCTCCGACGCCTCAGGACTAGCGGGAGTGGATGAGCAGTTCTTC. Its protein is CASSSDASGLAGVDEQFF.

The rearrangement joins TRBV5-1 to TRBJ2-2, with TRBD2 matching over 15 bases. The length of the CDR3 is 24 residues. V dropped 1 base and J dropped 2; count of bases not matched to a gene: 21. Germline assignment: CDR1 SGHRS and CDR2 YFSETQ. CDR3 region: CASSLWGYNPGRTSGRGNTGELFF. The CDR3 nucleotides are TGCGCCAGCAGCTTGTGGGGGTACAACCCCGGAAGGACTAGCGGGAGGGGTAACACCGGGGAGCTGTTTTTT. The full variable domain, its missing parts supplied by reference TRBV5-1 and TRBJ2-2, is KAGVTQTPRYLIKTRGQQVTLSCSPISGHRSVSWYQQTPGQGLQFLFEYFSETQRNKGNFPGRFSGRQFSNSRSEMNVSTLELGDSALYLCASSLWGYNPGRTSGRGNTGELFFGEGSRLTVL.

The chain couples TRBV5-5 to TRBJ2-3, with 7 bases aligning to TRBD2. The CDR3 is 15 residues long. V shed 4 bases, J shed 2 bases, and the junction held 7 bases outside the gene matches. The germline CDR1 and CDR2 sequences are SGHKS and YYEKEE (reference sequence). CDR3 coding DNA: TGTGCCAGCAGCCTCCGGGACTACCTCACAGATACGCAGTATTTT. As protein: CASSLRDYLTDTQYF.

This clone was detected a few times. The gene calls are TRBV27 and TRBJ2-7; D may be TRBD2 (5 bases). The CDR3 has 14 amino acids. The germline V gene has CDR1 MNHEY and CDR2 SMNVEV (reference sequence). The V end was cut by 2 bases, the J end by 2 bases, with 10 bases between. The CDR3 reads CASSLERSPYEQYF. The CDR3 DNA follows: TGTGCCAGCAGTTTAGAGCGGTCGCCCTACGAGCAGTACTTC.